The T cell receptor beta chain described here comes from a study of sequential checkpoint blockade in melanoma. TCRdb's copy holds only in-frame clones and misses some; the assay was immunoSEQ multiplex PCR. The sample holds 2,500 to 3,000 clones, more than 20% seen once. Treatment denoted: randomized to nivolumab then ipilimumab (arm A) or the reverse (arm B). The CDR3 is 14 residues long. After removal of 5 bases from V and 8 bases from J, the junction contained 6 bases not matched to a gene. Germline CDR1 and CDR2: SGHNT and YENEEA. By frequency in the sample, this clone is medium-sized. This specimen consisted of tumor tissue (inferred from file names), obtained from a patient given nivolumab and ipilimumab in sequence. The TCR comes from a human donor with melanoma. The gene calls are TRBV11-3 and TRBJ1-4, with TRBD1 identical over 9 bases. The CDR3 loop reads CASSAGQGREKLFF. CDR3 DNA: TGTGCCAGCAGCGCAGGACAGGGGAGGGAAAAACTGTTTTTT.